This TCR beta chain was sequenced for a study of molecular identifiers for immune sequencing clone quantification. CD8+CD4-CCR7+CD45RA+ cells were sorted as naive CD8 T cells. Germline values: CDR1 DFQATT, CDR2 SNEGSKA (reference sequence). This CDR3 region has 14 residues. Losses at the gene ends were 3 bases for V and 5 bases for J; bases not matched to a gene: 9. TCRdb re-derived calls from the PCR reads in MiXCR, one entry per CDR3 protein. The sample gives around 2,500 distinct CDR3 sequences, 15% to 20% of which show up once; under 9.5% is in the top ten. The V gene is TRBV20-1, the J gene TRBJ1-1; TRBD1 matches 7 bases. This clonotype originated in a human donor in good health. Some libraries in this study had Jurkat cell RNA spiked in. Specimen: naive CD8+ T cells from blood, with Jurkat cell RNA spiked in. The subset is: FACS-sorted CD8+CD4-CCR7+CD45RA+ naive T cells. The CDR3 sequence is CSARMKGAWTEAFF. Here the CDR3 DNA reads TGCAGTGCTAGGATGAAGGGGGCCTGGACTGAAGCTTTCTTT.